This TCR beta chain was profiled in a study of blood T cells in healthy people across ages. It was with a sample-barcoded 5' primer and a J-beta primer mix that a second PCR of roughly 7 to 12 cycles was run. A template-switch adaptor containing 12 random nucleotides labeled each cDNA molecule. TCRdb re-called the 5' RACE reads through MiXCR, storing one row per CDR3 protein. The sample records 600,000 to 1,000,000 distinct CDR3 sequences, 20% to 25% being singletons. This clonotype was found many times. This sample also belongs to another study, concerning T cells of mothers and their children. That paper adds: Roughly 2.8 million TCR beta reads per child versus over 8.5 million per mother. Compared with unrelated pairs, related mother-child pairs had slightly higher, non-significant overlap.

The clonotype originates from a boy between 10 and 17 years old in good health. Sequencing used blood.

CDR3 nucleotides: TGTGCCAGCAGCCAAGTCGAAGCAGGGCACGAAAAACTGTTTTTT. Protein: CASSQVEAGHEKLFF. This chain links TRBV4-2 with TRBJ1-4, with D tentatively TRBD1 (5 bases). Germline lookup yields CDR1 LGHNA and CDR2 YNFKEQ. The germline V and J ends were trimmed by 1 base and 8 bases, with 14 bases remaining between them. CDR3 length: 15 residues.